This T cell receptor (beta chain) was sequenced for a study of T cells expressing NK-cell markers. Study-level background: It was from sorted CD3+CD56+NKG2C+, CD3+CD56+NKG2C- and CD3+CD56-NKG2C+ T cells that TCR beta repertoires came. The authors sequenced eight donors, of whom seven were HCMV-seropositive and one was seronegative.

Whole-study results and caveats: A few donors' CD3+CD56-NKG2C+ cells were dominated by the same clonotypes.

About this clonotype itself: Its antigen is still unknown.

cDNA encoding TCR beta was synthesized via 5'RACE template switching incorporating UMIs. After re-calling the 5' RACE reads, TCRdb lists one entry per CDR3 protein, DNA absent. The sample includes approximately 440,000 distinct CDR3 sequences. CDR1 and CDR2 (germline): SQVTM, ANQGSEA. This CDR3 is 14 amino acids long. The sequence was collected from a woman between 50 and 59 years old in good health. This sequence joins TRBV29-1 and TRBJ2-5; absent DNA, TCRdb's TRBD2 call cannot be checked. The sample taken for sequencing was blood T cells: a sorted CD56 or NKG2C T cell subset, CD4+ or CD8+ T cells, or bulk PBMC T cells (not recorded which). CDR3 in amino acids: CSVEPEAQQETQYF.